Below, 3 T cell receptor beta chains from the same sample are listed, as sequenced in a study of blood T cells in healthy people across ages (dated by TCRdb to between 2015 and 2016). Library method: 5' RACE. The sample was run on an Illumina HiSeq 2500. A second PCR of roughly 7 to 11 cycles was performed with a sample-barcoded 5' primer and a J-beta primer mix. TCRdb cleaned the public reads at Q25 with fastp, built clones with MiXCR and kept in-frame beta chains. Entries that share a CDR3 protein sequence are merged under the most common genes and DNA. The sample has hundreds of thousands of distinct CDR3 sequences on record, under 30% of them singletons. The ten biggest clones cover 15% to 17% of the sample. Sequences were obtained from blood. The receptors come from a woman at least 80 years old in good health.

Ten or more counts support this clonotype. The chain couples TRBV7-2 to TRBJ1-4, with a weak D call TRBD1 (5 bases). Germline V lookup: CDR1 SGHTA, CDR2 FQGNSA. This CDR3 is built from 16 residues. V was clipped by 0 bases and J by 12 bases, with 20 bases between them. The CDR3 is CASSLAVGVGPPELFF. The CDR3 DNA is TGTGCCAGCAGCTTAGCGGTAGGGGTTGGTCCCCCAGAACTGTTTTTT.

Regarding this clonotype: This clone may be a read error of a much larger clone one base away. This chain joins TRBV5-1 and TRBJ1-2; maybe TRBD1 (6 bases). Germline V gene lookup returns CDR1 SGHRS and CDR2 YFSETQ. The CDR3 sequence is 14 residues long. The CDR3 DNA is TGCGCCAACAGCCCTCAAGGGGGGCTCTATGGCTACACCTTC. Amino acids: CANSPQGGLYGYTF.

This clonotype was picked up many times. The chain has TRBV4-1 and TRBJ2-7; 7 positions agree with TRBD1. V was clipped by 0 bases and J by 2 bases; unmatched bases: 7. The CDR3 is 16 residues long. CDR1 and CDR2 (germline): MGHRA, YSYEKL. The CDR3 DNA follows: TGCGCCAGCAGCCAAGAAGGCAGGGGGATGGCCTACGAGCAGTACTTC. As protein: CASSQEGRGMAYEQYF.